Listed here are 5 T cell receptor beta chains from one sample, sequenced in a study of T cells in Graves' hyperthyroidism and ophthalmopathy. The TCR beta CDR3 regions underwent amplification using RNA transcripts as the source. Using the HTBI primer set, a first-round RT-PCR was run on the TCR CDR3. Via MiXCR, TCRdb re-called the multiplex PCR reads, giving one row per CDR3 protein. The sample includes 550,000 to 650,000 distinct CDR3 sequences, 11% to 15% of them seen just once. The source material was blood. These receptors came from a woman in her twenties or thirties with Graves' hyperthyroidism that later progressed to Graves' ophthalmopathy.

Concerning this clonotype: Given a much more abundant clone one base away, this may be a read error. V gene TRBV12-3 or TRBV12-4 combines with J gene TRBJ1-5, with 8 bases fitting TRBD1. The V segment lost 4 bases and the J segment 2 bases; nucleotides outside the gene matches: 10. The CDR3 is 17 residues long. As DNA, the CDR3 is TGTGCCAGCAGTTCTACAGGGGGAAGAGGGGGCAATCAGCCCCAGCATTTT. It codes for CASSSTGGRGGNQPQHF.

The genes are TRBV7-9 and TRBJ2-1; 8 bases match TRBD1. Germline loops: CDR1 SEHNR, CDR2 FQNEAQ (reference sequence). Germline trimming cut 2 bases from V and 4 bases from J; bases unmatched to any gene: 7. The CDR3 sequence is 16 residues long. CDR3 sequence reads: CASSLRDRGLYNEQFF. CDR3 bases: TGTGCCAGCAGCTTAAGAGACAGGGGTCTATACAATGAGCAGTTCTTC.

This clonotype occurred many times. The chain links TRBV12-3 or TRBV12-4 to TRBJ2-5; TRBD1 aligns across 7 bases. V was clipped by 6 bases and J by 2 bases; unmatched bases: 6. The CDR3 spans 14 residues. CDR3 sequence: CASSLWDRQETQYF. The CDR3 bases are TGTGCCAGCAGCCTGTGGGACAGACAAGAGACCCAGTACTTC.

V is TRBV13 and J is TRBJ2-3; 9 bases fit TRBD1. Germline CDR1 is PRHDT and CDR2 is FYEKMQ (reference sequence). V lost 5 bases to trimming and J lost 5 bases; unmatched junction nucleotides: 14. The CDR3 sequence is 17 residues long. CDR3 region: CASSLTSQGAEVDTQYF. The CDR3 coding sequence is TGTGCCAGCAGCCTCACCTCACAGGGGGCGGAAGTAGATACGCAGTATTTT.

This clonotype was observed at least ten times. The chain links TRBV28 to TRBJ2-3, with D possibly TRBD2 on 6 matching bases. Trimming took 6 bases from V and 0 from J, leaving 13 bases between them. The CDR3 runs 15 residues. CDR1 MDHEN and CDR2 SYDVKM come from the germline V gene. In DNA, the CDR3 is TGTGCCAGCAGGGGGGGTACAGCTAGCACAGATACGCAGTATTTT. Protein: CASRGGTASTDTQYF.